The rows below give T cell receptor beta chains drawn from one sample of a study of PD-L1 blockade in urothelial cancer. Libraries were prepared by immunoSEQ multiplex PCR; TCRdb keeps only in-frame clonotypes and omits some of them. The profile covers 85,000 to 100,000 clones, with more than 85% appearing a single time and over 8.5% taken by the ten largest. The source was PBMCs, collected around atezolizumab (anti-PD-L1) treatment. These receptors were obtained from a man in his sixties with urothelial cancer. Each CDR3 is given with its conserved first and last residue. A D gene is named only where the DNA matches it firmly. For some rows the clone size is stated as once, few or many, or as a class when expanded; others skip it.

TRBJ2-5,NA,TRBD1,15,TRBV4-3,TGCGCCAGCAGCCAGGACTCCGGGACAGCAGAGACCCAGTACTTC,CASSQDSGTAETQYF
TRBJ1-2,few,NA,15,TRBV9,TGTGCCAGCAGCGTAGGGGAGGGGGTGAACTATGGCTACACCTTC,CASSVGEGVNYGYTF
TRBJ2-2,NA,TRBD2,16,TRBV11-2,TGTGCCAGCAGCCGACTAGCGGGGGGGCCCACCGGGGAGCTGTTTTTT,CASSRLAGGPTGELFF
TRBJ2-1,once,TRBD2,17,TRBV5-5,TGTGCCAGCAGCGCATTGGCGGCGGGAGGGCCGGGCAATGAGCAGTTCTTC,CASSALAAGGPGNEQFF
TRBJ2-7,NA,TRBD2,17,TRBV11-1,TGTGCCAGCAGCGTAAGGACTAGCGGGGGGGCCGCGTACGAGCAGTACTTC,CASSVRTSGGAAYEQYF
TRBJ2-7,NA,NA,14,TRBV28,TGTGCCAGCAGTTTAATTGGACAGCTCTACGAGCAGTACTTC,CASSLIGQLYEQYF
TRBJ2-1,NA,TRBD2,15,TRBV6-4,TGTGCCAGCAGTGTAGCGGGAGGGAGCCACAATGAGCAGTTCTTC,CASSVAGGSHNEQFF
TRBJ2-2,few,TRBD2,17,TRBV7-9,TGTGCCAGCAGACCAGGACTAGCGGGAAAGAACACCGGGGAGCTGTTTTTT,CASRPGLAGKNTGELFF
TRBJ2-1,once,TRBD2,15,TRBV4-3,TGCGCCAGCAGCCCAGCGGGAGGCGACTACAATGAGCAGTTCTTC,CASSPAGGDYNEQFF
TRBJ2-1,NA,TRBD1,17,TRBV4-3,TGCGCCAGCAGCCAAGATACGGGACAGGGGAACCCCCTCCCGCAGTTCTTC,CASSQDTGQGNPLPQFF
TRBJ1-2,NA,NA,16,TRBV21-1,TGTGCCAGCGCGGGGAGGGCAAGGGGTTCCCTGTATGGCTACACCTTC,CASAGRARGSLYGYTF